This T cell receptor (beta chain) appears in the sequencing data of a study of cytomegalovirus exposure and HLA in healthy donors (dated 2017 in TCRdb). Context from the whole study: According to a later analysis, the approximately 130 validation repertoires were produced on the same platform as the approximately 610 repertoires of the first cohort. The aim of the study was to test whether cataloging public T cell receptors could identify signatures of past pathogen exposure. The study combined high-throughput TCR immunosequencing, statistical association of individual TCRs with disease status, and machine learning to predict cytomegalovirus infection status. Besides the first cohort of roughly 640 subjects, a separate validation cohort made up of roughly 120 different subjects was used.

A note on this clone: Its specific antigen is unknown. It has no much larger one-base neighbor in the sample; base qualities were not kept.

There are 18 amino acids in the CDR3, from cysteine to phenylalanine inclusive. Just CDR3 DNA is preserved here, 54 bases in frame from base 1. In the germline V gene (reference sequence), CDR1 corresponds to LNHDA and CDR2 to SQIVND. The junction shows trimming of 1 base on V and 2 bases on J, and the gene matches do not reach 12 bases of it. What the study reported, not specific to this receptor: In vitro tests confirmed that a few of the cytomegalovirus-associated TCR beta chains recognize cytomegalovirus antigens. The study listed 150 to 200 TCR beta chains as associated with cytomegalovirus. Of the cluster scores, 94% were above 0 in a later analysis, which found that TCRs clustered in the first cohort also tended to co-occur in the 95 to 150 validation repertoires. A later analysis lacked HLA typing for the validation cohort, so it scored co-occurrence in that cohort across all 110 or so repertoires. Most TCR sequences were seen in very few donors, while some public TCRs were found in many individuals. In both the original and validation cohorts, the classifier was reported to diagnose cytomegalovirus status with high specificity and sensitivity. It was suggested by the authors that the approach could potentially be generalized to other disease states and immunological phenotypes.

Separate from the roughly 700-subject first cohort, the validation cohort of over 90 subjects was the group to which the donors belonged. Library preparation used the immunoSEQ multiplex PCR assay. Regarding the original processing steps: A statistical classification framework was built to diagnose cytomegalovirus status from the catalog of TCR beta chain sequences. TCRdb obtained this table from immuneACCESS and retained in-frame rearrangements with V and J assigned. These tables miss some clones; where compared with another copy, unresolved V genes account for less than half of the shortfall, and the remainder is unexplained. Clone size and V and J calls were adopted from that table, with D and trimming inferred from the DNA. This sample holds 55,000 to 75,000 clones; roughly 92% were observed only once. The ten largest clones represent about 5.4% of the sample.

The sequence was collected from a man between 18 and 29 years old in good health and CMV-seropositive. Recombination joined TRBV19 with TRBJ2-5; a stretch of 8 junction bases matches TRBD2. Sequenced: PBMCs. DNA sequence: TGTGCCAGTAGTATAGCTCTGGGGGCTAGCGGGCCTCAAGAGACCCAGTACTTC. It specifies CASSIALGASGPQETQYF.